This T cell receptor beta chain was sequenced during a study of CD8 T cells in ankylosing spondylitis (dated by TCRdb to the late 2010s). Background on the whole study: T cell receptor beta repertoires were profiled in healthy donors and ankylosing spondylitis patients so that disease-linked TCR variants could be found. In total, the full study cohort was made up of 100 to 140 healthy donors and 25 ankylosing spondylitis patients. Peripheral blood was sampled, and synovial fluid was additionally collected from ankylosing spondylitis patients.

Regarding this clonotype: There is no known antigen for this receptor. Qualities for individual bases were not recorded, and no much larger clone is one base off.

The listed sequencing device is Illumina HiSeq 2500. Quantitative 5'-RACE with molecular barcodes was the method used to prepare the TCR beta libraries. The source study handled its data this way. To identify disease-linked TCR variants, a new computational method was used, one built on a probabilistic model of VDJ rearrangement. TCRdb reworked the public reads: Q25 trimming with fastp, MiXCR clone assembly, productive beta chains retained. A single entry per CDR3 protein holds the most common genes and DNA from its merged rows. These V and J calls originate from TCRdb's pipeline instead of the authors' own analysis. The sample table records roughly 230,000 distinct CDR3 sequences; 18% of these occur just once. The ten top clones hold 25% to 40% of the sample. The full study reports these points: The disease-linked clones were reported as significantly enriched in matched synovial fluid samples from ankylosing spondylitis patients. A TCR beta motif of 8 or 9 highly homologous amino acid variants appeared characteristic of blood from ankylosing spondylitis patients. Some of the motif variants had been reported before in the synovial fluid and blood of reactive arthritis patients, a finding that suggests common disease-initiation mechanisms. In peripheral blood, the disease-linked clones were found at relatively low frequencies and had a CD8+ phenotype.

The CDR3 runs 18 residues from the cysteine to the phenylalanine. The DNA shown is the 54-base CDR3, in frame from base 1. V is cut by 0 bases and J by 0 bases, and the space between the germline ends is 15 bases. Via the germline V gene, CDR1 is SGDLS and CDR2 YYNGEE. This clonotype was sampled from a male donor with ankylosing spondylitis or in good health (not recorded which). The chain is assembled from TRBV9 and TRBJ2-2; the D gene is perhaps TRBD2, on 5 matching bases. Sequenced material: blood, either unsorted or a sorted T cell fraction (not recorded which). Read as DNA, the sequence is TGTGCCAGCAGCGTAGGGCCCGGGAACCAGGCGAACACCGGGGAGCTGTTTTTT. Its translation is CASSVGPGNQANTGELFF.